This is a list of T cell receptor beta chains from one sample in a study of beta chain features in type 1 diabetes. Repertoires were generated with immunoSEQ multiplex PCR, while TCRdb's copy carries only in-frame clones and drops some. The sample carries a few hundred thousand clones, approximately 16% recorded once. Sequenced material: naive CD4+ T cells from blood. The receptors were sampled from a woman in her late teens or twenties in good health. Each CDR3 is given with its conserved first and last residue. D genes are given only for firm matches. Size values are once, few and many counts, or a class for expanded clones, and some rows have none.

NA few TRBJ2-2 TRBV7-9 TGTGCCAGCAGCTTAGGACACAGAAACACCGGGGAGCTGTTTTTT CASSLGHRNTGELFF
NA NA TRBJ1-5 TRBV14 TGTGCCAGCAGCCAAGATTTCACAGGGCTGAATCAGCCCCAGCATTTT CASSQDFTGLNQPQHF
TRBD1 few TRBJ2-2 TRBV4-3 TGCGCCAGCAGCCAGAGGGGGCGCGGCGGGGAGCTGTTTTTT CASSQRGRGGELFF
NA NA TRBJ2-7 TRBV7-9 TGTGCCAGCAGCTTAGAGCAACCGGGATACGAGCAGTACTTC CASSLEQPGYEQYF
NA few TRBJ1-5 TRBV7-2 TGTGCCAGCAGCCTAGGGAGGTATAGCAATCAGCCCCAGCATTTT CASSLGRYSNQPQHF
NA NA TRBJ2-7 TRBV2 TGTGCCAGCACCGAATGGGCAGGGGCACACGAGCAGTACTTC CASTEWAGAHEQYF
NA few TRBJ2-5 TRBV29-1 TGCAGCGTTGTAGCATCAATGTCCCAAGAGACCCAGTACTTC CSVVASMSQETQYF
NA NA TRBJ1-4 TRBV7-9 TGTGCCAGCAGCTTAGTTGGGGGCCCTGAAAAACTGTTTTTT CASSLVGGPEKLFF
TRBD2 few TRBJ2-3 TRBV27 TGTGCCAGCAGTTTGAAGTTAGCGGGGAGCCGCACAGATACGCAGTATTTT CASSLKLAGSRTDTQYF
TRBD1 few TRBJ2-3 TRBV6-6 TGTGCCAGCAGCCCGCCCAGGGGGCCTTCTGATACGCAGTATTTT CASSPPRGPSDTQYF
NA few TRBJ2-3 TRBV18 TGTGCCAGCTCACCGACAGCACGCACAGATACGCAGTATTTT CASSPTARTDTQYF
NA NA TRBJ1-4 TRBV7-9 TGTGCCAGCAGCGAATTTCGGGGGGTCGGAAAACTGTTTTTT CASSEFRGVGKLFF
NA few TRBJ2-1 TRBV2 TGTGCCAGCAGTGAAATCTCGGGACTCCTCTACAATGAGCAGTTCTTC CASSEISGLLYNEQFF
NA NA TRBJ2-7 TRBV21-1 TGTGCCAGCAGCAAAGCAAAACTAGCGGGAGACGAGCAGTACTTC CASSKAKLAGDEQYF
TRBD1 few TRBJ2-7 TRBV6-5 TGTGCCAGCAGTCAAGGGACAGGGGGCCGGTACGAGCAGTACTTC CASSQGTGGRYEQYF
NA NA TRBJ1-2 TRBV30 TGTGCCTGGAGCCTAACGGCAGGGGACATCGATGGCTACACCTTC CAWSLTAGDIDGYTF
NA NA TRBJ2-5 TRBV30 TGTGCCTGGAGGGCCCCCGAGACCCAGTACTTC CAWRAPETQYF
NA NA TRBJ2-2 TRBV9 TGTGCCAGCAGCCCGGGACTCCCCCCCGGGGAGCTGTTTTTT CASSPGLPPGELFF
NA few TRBJ1-5 TRBV19 TGTGCCAGTAGTATGGGCCAGGGTCGCAATCAGCCCCAGCATTTT CASSMGQGRNQPQHF